A single sample gave rise to the 24 T cell receptor beta chains below, sequenced in a study of T cell repertoires in cytomegalovirus infection. TCRdb passed the reads through MiXCR, listing each CDR3 protein once. The sample shows about 460,000 distinct CDR3 sequences, about 11% of them seen only once. Source material: PBMCs. The receptor set was obtained from a human donor in good health (CMV status not recorded). Some clones in this sample may be carry-over from other donors' samples.

This clonotype was seen repeatedly, ten times or more. This rearrangement joins TRBV6-5 to TRBJ2-1, with 10 positions matching TRBD2. This CDR3 contains 15 residues. V shed 0 bases and J 10 bases; nucleotides not matched to a gene: 6. Germline values: CDR1 MNHEY, CDR2 SVGAGI. CDR3 bases: TGTGCCAGCAGTTACTCAACTAGCGGGGACTCAGAGCAGTTCTTC. Residues: CASSYSTSGDSEQFF.

This clonotype was picked up many times. The genes are TRBV7-2 and TRBJ2-7; perhaps TRBD1 as D (5 bases). The V gene lost 4 bases and the J gene lost 6 bases, with 13 bases spanning the gap. CDR1 and CDR2 (germline): SGHTA, FQGNSA. This CDR3 has 13 amino acids. CDR3 region: CASSSRAQGEQYF. DNA of the CDR3: TGTGCCAGCAGCTCTAGGGCTCAGGGCGAGCAGTACTTC.

This clonotype was counted at least ten times. The genes are TRBV11-2 and TRBJ2-2; D could derive from TRBD1 or TRBD2 (6 bases each). The ends were cut back, 5 bases at V and 7 bases at J, with 17 bases in the middle. The CDR3 consists of 15 residues. Per the germline V gene, CDR1 is SGHAT and CDR2 is FQNNGV. The CDR3 nucleotides read TGTGCCAGCAGCCCCGAGGGGGGCACAAACGGGGAGCTGTTTTTT. Protein product: CASSPEGGTNGELFF.

In its sample, this clonotype was seen a few times. J is TRBJ1-1 and V is TRBV12-3 or TRBV12-4, with TRBD1 matching 7 bases. V shed 5 bases, J shed 4 bases, and the junction held 13 bases outside the gene matches. The CDR3 has 16 amino acids. DNA for the CDR3: TGTGCCAGCAGTCTCCTCTCAATCAGGGGGTCCACTGAAGCTTTCTTT. Protein: CASSLLSIRGSTEAFF.

This clonotype was picked up a small number of times. The chain uses TRBV20-1 and TRBJ2-4; D gene uncertain. V was pared by 5 bases and J by 8 bases, with 19 bases between. Germline CDR1 DFQATT, CDR2 SNEGSKA (reference sequence). There are 14 residues in the CDR3. This chain's CDR3 is CSAPNARDWHIQYF. DNA for the CDR3: TGCAGTGCTCCGAATGCCAGAGATTGGCACATTCAGTACTTC.

Concerning this clonotype itself: This may stem from a read error, because a much larger clone lies one nucleotide away. The chain recombines TRBV6-1 with TRBJ1-2; unclear D gene. Trimming cost V 1 base and J 4 bases, with 4 bases left between them. The CDR3 consists of 12 residues. Germline-derived CDR1 and CDR2 are MNHNS and SASEGT. The CDR3 protein is CASSEDSYGYTF. The CDR3 nucleotides are TGTGCCAGCAGTGAAGACAGCTATGGCTACACCTTC.

This clonotype was counted between two and nine times. The rearrangement joins TRBV20-1 to TRBJ2-4, with 9 bases aligning to TRBD1. The CDR3 consists of 14 residues. After removal of 5 bases from V and 6 bases from J, the junction contained 8 bases not matched to a gene. Germline V gene lookup returns CDR1 DFQATT and CDR2 SNEGSKA (reference sequence). CDR3 in amino acids: CSAVGQGRGNIQYF. The CDR3 DNA follows: TGCAGTGCTGTGGGACAGGGAAGGGGAAACATTCAGTACTTC.

The chain has TRBV2 and TRBJ2-3; D ambiguous. V dropped 2 bases and J dropped 4 bases, with 4 bases sitting between them. The CDR3 runs 12 residues. Per germline, CDR1 SNHLY and CDR2 FYNNEI. The CDR3 sequence is CASSELADTQYF. CDR3 DNA sequence: TGTGCCAGCAGTGAACTGGCAGATACGCAGTATTTT. The whole variable domain, filled in from reference TRBV2 and TRBJ2-3, reads EPEVTQTPSHQVTQMGQEVILRCVPISNHLYFYWYRQILGQKVEFLVSFYNNEISEKSEIFDDQFSVERPDGSNFTLKIRSTKLEDSAMYFCASSELADTQYFGPGTRLTVL.

This clonotype has just one count. The gene calls are TRBV29-1 and TRBJ1-1, with 7 bases lining up with TRBD1. The CDR3 extends over 13 amino acids. Germline values: CDR1 SQVTM, CDR2 ANQGSEA. The V and J ends lost 7 bases and 2 bases, in that order; junction bases with no gene match: 7. CDR3 sequence reads: CSAKRQGNTEAFF. CDR3 in DNA: TGCAGCGCGAAACGACAGGGAAACACTGAAGCTTTCTTT.

For this clonotype: This could be a read error, since a much larger clone is one nucleotide away. The chain has TRBV7-7 and TRBJ2-3; no reliable D call. The length of the CDR3 is 13 residues. Germline CDR1 reads SSHAT; CDR2 reads FNYEAQ (reference sequence). The germline V and J ends were trimmed by 8 bases and 6 bases, with 15 bases remaining between them. The CDR3 spells CASGRSIKDTQYF. The CDR3 coding sequence is TGTGCCAGCGGCCGATCGATTAAGGATACGCAGTATTTT.

This clonotype was counted many times. This rearrangement joins TRBV7-2 to TRBJ1-2; D gene ambiguous. The V and J ends lost 5 bases and 8 bases respectively, with 18 bases between them. This CDR3 is 14 amino acids long. Germline V gene data show CDR1 as SGHTA and CDR2 as FQGNSA. The CDR3 sequence: CASSRGQALGGYTF. The CDR3 nucleotides read TGTGCCAGCAGCCGTGGTCAGGCTTTAGGGGGCTACACCTTC.

This clonotype has ten or more counts. The chain is built from TRBV7-9 and TRBJ2-1; 13 bases are a match to TRBD2. The CDR3 contains 14 residues. V shed 5 bases, J shed 7 bases, and the junction held 2 bases outside the gene matches. The V gene's germline CDR1 is SEHNR and CDR2 FQNEAQ (reference sequence). CDR3 DNA: TGTGCCAGCAGCCGGACTAGCGGGGGTAATGAGCAGTTCTTC. It specifies CASSRTSGGNEQFF.

The chain recombines TRBV6-5 with TRBJ1-5, with TRBD1 identical over 9 bases. Losses at the gene ends were 6 bases for V and 7 bases for J; bases not matched to a gene: 10. The length of the CDR3 is 15 residues. Germline CDR1 and CDR2: MNHEY and SVGAGI. This CDR3 is CASRDGQGRGQPQHF. CDR3 sequence (DNA): TGTGCCAGCAGAGACGGACAGGGGAGAGGACAGCCCCAGCATTTT.

This clonotype was found many times. Written as DNA, the CDR3 is TGTGCCAGCAGTTTAGTACTTCACTCGATTGAGCAGTTCTTC. This gives the protein CASSLVLHSIEQFF. This chain uses TRBV28 with TRBJ2-1, with no clear D. Trimming shortened V by 2 bases and J by 9 bases, and 14 bases separated the two germline ends. The CDR3 totals 14 residues. Germline CDR1 and CDR2: MDHEN and SYDVKM. Drawing the rest from reference TRBV28 and TRBJ2-1, the complete variable domain is DVKVTQSSRYLVKRTGEKVFLECVQDMDHENMFWYRQDPGLGLRLIYFSYDVKMKEKGDIPEGYSVSREKKERFSLILESASTNQTSMYLCASSLVLHSIEQFFGPGTRLTVL.

This chain connects TRBV3-1 to TRBJ2-1, with D perhaps matching TRBD1 (6 bases). CDR3 length: 14 residues. V lost 0 bases, J lost 5 bases, and 8 bases lay in between. Per germline, CDR1 LGHDT and CDR2 YNNKEL (reference sequence). CDR3 in DNA: TGTGCCAGCAGCCAAGAGGGGGCCAACAATGAGCAGTTCTTC. Translated, it gives CASSQEGANNEQFF.

This chain uses TRBV20-1 with TRBJ2-7, with 7 bases identical to TRBD2. Germline V CDR1 and CDR2: DFQATT, SNEGSKA (reference sequence). The J segment lost 4 bases and the V segment lost 0 bases, leaving 6 bases of the junction unmatched. The CDR3 runs 14 residues. This chain's CDR3 is CSAREGGGWYEQYF. CDR3 nucleotide sequence: TGCAGTGCTAGAGAGGGCGGGGGATGGTACGAGCAGTACTTC.

The chain couples TRBV20-1 to TRBJ2-7; 7 bases are a match to TRBD1. The length of the CDR3 is 15 residues. CDR1 is DFQATT, CDR2 SNEGSKA, per germline (reference sequence). J lost 2 bases, V lost 0 bases, and 7 bases had no gene match. CDR3 residues: CSARDLRQGTYEQYF. CDR3 nucleotide sequence: TGCAGTGCTAGAGATCTGCGACAGGGAACCTACGAGCAGTACTTC.

Comments on this clonotype: A much larger clone lies a single base off, so this may be a read error. Because the CDR3 is missing its conserved closing phenylalanine or tryptophan, this is likely a read error. This chain joins TRBV2 and TRBJ1-6, with D maybe TRBD1 (5 bases). The V gene's germline CDR1 is SNHLY and CDR2 FYNNEI. The CDR3 sequence is 13 residues long. Trimming took 8 bases from V and 10 from J, leaving 15 bases between them. Here the CDR3 reads CASEVPGSSPLHS. CDR3 coding DNA: TGTGCCAGCGAGGTTCCAGGGTCCTCACCCCTCCACTCT.

The V and J genes are TRBV4-2 and TRBJ1-5; D unclear. CDR1 and CDR2 from the germline V gene are LGHNA and YNFKEQ. V was pared by 3 bases and J by 5 bases, with 14 bases between. The CDR3 consists of 15 residues. This CDR3 reads CASSHSRTGDQPQHF. The CDR3, as DNA: TGTGCCAGCAGCCACTCCCGGACCGGAGATCAGCCCCAGCATTTT.

This clonotype was observed at least ten times. The chain has TRBV5-5 and TRBJ2-5, with D maybe TRBD2 (6 bases). Trimming took off 4 bases at V and 5 bases at J, with 24 bases between the two ends. The CDR3 runs 17 residues. CDR1 and CDR2 (germline): SGHKS, YYEKEE (reference sequence). The CDR3 DNA sequence: TGTGCCAGCAGCGCGGACTTTATTGGGACTGAAGGGGAGACCCAGTACTTC. Its protein is CASSADFIGTEGETQYF. Complete variable domain (other parts from reference TRBV5-5 and TRBJ2-5): DAGVTQSPTHLIKTRGQQVTLRCSPISGHKSVSWYQQVLGQGPQFIFQYYEKEERGRGNFPDRFSARQFPNYSSELNVNALLLGDSALYLCASSADFIGTEGETQYFGPGTRLLVL.

In this sample, this clonotype turned up a few times. The V and J genes are TRBV19 and TRBJ2-1, with 9 nucleotides matching TRBD1. CDR1 is LNHDA and CDR2 is SQIVND in the germline V gene (reference sequence). The CDR3 contains 16 residues. The junction had 9 bases not matched to a gene; V was cut back by 5 bases and J by 4 bases. CDR3 protein: CASSLGTGRRYNEQFF. The CDR3 nucleotides are TGTGCCAGTAGTCTCGGGACAGGGAGACGATACAATGAGCAGTTCTTC.

This clonotype showed up many times. The chain joins TRBV7-2 to TRBJ2-5; the D is unclear. The CDR3 length is 11 residues. The V end was cut by 4 bases, the J end by 5 bases, with 5 bases between. Per the germline V gene, CDR1 is SGHTA and CDR2 is FQGNSA. The DNA for the CDR3 is TGTGCCAGCAGCTCGTGGGAGACCCAGTACTTC. Translating it yields CASSSWETQYF.

The chain links TRBV20-1 to TRBJ1-3; D call uncertain. The V and J ends lost 6 bases and 0 bases respectively, with 18 bases between them. The CDR3 loop spans 16 amino acids. Germline values: CDR1 DFQATT, CDR2 SNEGSKA (reference sequence). CDR3 loop: CSAPPRADFSGNTIYF. The DNA of the CDR3 is TGCAGTGCCCCCCCTCGCGCTGACTTCTCTGGAAACACCATATATTTT.

Many counts were recorded for this clonotype. CDR3 bases: TGCGCCAGCAGCCGATGGACGGTCCAAGAGACCCAGTACTTC. Translation gives CASSRWTVQETQYF. The chain joins TRBV5-1 to TRBJ2-5; unclear D gene. V lost 4 bases and J lost 1, with 11 bases in between. The germline V gene has CDR1 SGHRS and CDR2 YFSETQ. CDR3 length: 14 amino acids.